This T cell receptor beta chain was identified in a study of control samples from healthy donors and cancer patients. Produced via immunoSEQ multiplex PCR; TCRdb's table is partial and in-frame only. This table holds approximately 100,000 clones, roughly 82% found once. Germline V lookup: CDR1 ENHRY, CDR2 SYGVKD. The CDR3 has 16 amino acids. Unmatched junction bases numbered 9, after V lost 4 bases and J lost 0 bases. The TCR was taken from a man between 60 and 75 years old in good health. Sequences were obtained from blood. This sequence joins TRBV10-3 and TRBJ2-7; 7 bases fit TRBD2. The CDR3 reads CAISGSVVAGSYEQYF. As DNA, the CDR3 is TGTGCCATCAGTGGATCTGTGGTAGCGGGCTCCTACGAGCAGTACTTC.